Following are 27 T cell receptor beta chains from one sample sequenced in a study of CD8+ T cells in alopecia areata. Regarding treatment: oral pan-JAK inhibitor, 5-10 mg twice daily. Sequencing used cDNA as its template, made by extracting RNA and reverse transcribing it. TCRdb's copy holds only in-frame clones and misses some; the assay was immunoSEQ multiplex PCR. The table lists around 200,000 clones, 64% of them singletons, with about 4% in the top ten. Sample: CD4+ T cells sorted from blood, taken at week 4, from a patient treated with tofacitinib. These receptor sequences come from a human donor with alopecia areata.

The rearrangement uses TRBV6-6 and TRBJ2-3; the D gene is possibly TRBD1 (5 bases). This CDR3 has 14 amino acids. Trimming removed 7 bases from V and 3 bases from J, with 14 bases in between. Germline values: CDR1 MNHNY, CDR2 SVGAGI (reference sequence). The CDR3 protein is CASKGAGWTDTQYF. CDR3 coding DNA: TGTGCCAGCAAAGGGGCAGGGTGGACAGATACGCAGTATTTT.

The sample holds a few counts of this clone. The CDR3 region has the DNA TGTGCCAGCTCACCAAGGACAGGGGACACCGGGGAGCTGTTTTTT. Translation: CASSPRTGDTGELFF. The V gene is TRBV18, the J gene TRBJ2-2; 9 bases fit TRBD1. This CDR3 is 15 amino acids long. Germline V gene sequence: CDR1 KGHSH, CDR2 LQKENI. J gave up 3 bases and V 2 bases, and 1 base lay outside the gene matches.

The rearrangement uses TRBV4-3 and TRBJ2-7; tentatively, D is TRBD1 or TRBD2 (5 bases each). Germline V gives CDR1 LGHNA, CDR2 YSLEER. This CDR3 spans 15 amino acids. Trimming took off 0 bases at V and 3 bases at J, with 12 bases between the two ends. The DNA of the CDR3 is TGCGCCAGCAGCCAAGACGGGGCCCGGGGCTACGAGCAGTACTTC. It codes for CASSQDGARGYEQYF.

V and J are TRBV2 and TRBJ2-7, with D perhaps TRBD1 or TRBD2 (5 bases each). The germline CDR1 and CDR2 sequences are SNHLY and FYNNEI. The CDR3 loop spans 15 amino acids. Trimming left V 6 bases short and J 7 bases short, with 22 bases between. The CDR3 DNA is TGTGCCAGCAGGGGGACCAAGCCTTCCCCTTGGGAGCAGTACTTC. This translates into CASRGTKPSPWEQYF.

The chain couples TRBV29-1 to TRBJ2-4; no firm D call. V was cut by 7 bases and J by 8 bases, with 12 bases left in between. This CDR3 spans 11 amino acids. Germline V gene sequence: CDR1 SQVTM, CDR2 ANQGSEA. The CDR3, as DNA: TGCAGCGGTTGGAGTTACGACATTCAGTACTTC. Translated: CSGWSYDIQYF.

The chain is built from TRBV18 and TRBJ2-5; no clear D gene. The CDR3 covers 14 residues. Germline V lookup: CDR1 KGHSH, CDR2 LQKENI. V lost 1 base and J 6 bases, leaving 12 bases between the germline ends. CDR3 loop: CASSPQDQGKTQYF. In DNA, the CDR3 is TGTGCCAGCTCACCACAAGACCAAGGAAAGACCCAGTACTTC. Full variable domain (missing parts from reference TRBV18 and TRBJ2-5): NAGVMQNPRHLVRRRGQEARLRCSPMKGHSHVYWYRQLPEEGLKFMVYLQKENIIDESGMPKERFSAEFPKEGPSILRIQQVVRGDSAAYFCASSPQDQGKTQYFGPGTRLLVL.

V and J are TRBV9 and TRBJ2-1, with TRBD2 as a possible D gene (7 bases). Germline-derived CDR1 and CDR2 are SGDLS and YYNGEE. The CDR3 is 14 residues long. Trimming took 0 bases from V and 9 from J, leaving 13 bases between them. The CDR3 sequence is CASSVGGGAGEQFF. CDR3 nucleotides: TGTGCCAGCAGCGTAGGTGGGGGGGCCGGTGAGCAGTTCTTC.

The CDR3 DNA follows: TGTGCCAGTAGTATGTTGGGCACTGAAGCTTTCTTT. Its protein product is CASSMLGTEAFF. The chain is built from TRBV19 and TRBJ1-1, with D unclear. With 3 bases removed from V and 4 bases from J, the gap between germline ends came to 6 bases. Germline CDR1 LNHDA, CDR2 SQIVND (reference sequence). The CDR3 runs 12 residues.

The J gene is TRBJ1-1, the V gene TRBV6-5, with a weak D call TRBD1 (5 bases). The CDR3 length is 13 residues. Trimming cost V 7 bases and J 4 bases, with 13 bases left between them. The germline CDR1 and CDR2 sequences are MNHEY and SVGAGI. The CDR3 nucleotides read TGTGCCAGCACCCAACCGGGGGTCACTGAAGCTTTCTTT. As protein: CASTQPGVTEAFF.

The rearrangement uses TRBV4-2 and TRBJ2-7; D remains ambiguous. The V end was cut by 1 base, the J end by 2 bases, with 3 bases between. The germline V gene has CDR1 LGHNA and CDR2 YNFKEQ. The CDR3 is 12 residues long. Here the CDR3 DNA reads TGTGCCAGCAGCCAAGGGACCTACGAGCAGTACTTC. Protein sequence: CASSQGTYEQYF.

The chain couples TRBV2 to TRBJ2-5; D perhaps matches TRBD1 (5 bases). This CDR3 is 16 amino acids long. Germline loops: CDR1 SNHLY, CDR2 FYNNEI. V lost 5 bases and J lost 1, with 17 bases in between. Written as DNA, the CDR3 is TGTGCCAGCAGTCCCGAGAGGTGGCAGGGCCAAGAGACCCAGTACTTC. This encodes CASSPERWQGQETQYF.

The CDR3 loop is CSVRDGPPEQFF. Written as DNA, the CDR3 is TGCAGCGTCAGGGATGGGCCCCCGGAGCAGTTCTTC. This chain links TRBV29-1 with TRBJ2-1, with D possibly matching TRBD1 (5 bases). This CDR3 has 12 amino acids. Germline values: CDR1 SQVTM, CDR2 ANQGSEA. Trimming took off 6 bases at V and 10 bases at J, with 16 bases between the two ends.

This clone has more than one count but fewer than ten. The same CDR3 is also encoded by other DNA sequences in this sample. The V call is TRBV11-2, the J call TRBJ1-5; D is unresolved. The CDR3 totals 13 residues. Germline V gene data show CDR1 as SGHAT and CDR2 as FQNNGV. The ends were cut back, 5 bases at V and 1 base at J, with 6 bases in the middle. The CDR3 reads CASSLGSNQPQHF. The CDR3 DNA reads TGTGCCAGCAGCCTAGGAAGCAATCAGCCCCAGCATTTT. The full variable domain, rest sourced from reference TRBV11-2 and TRBJ1-5, is EAGVAQSPRYKIIEKRQSVAFWCNPISGHATLYWYQQILGQGPKLLIQFQNNGVVDDSQLPKDRFSAERLKGVDSTLKIQPAKLEDSAVYLCASSLGSNQPQHFGDGTRLSIL.

The chain employs TRBV30 and TRBJ1-5; 8 bases are a match to TRBD1. The CDR3 runs 15 residues. V lost 7 bases and J lost 6; bases outside the gene matches: 14. Per the germline V gene, CDR1 is GTSNPN and CDR2 is SVGIG (reference sequence). CDR3 loop: CAYQQGGWLAQPQHF. CDR3 coding DNA: TGTGCCTACCAACAGGGGGGCTGGCTTGCTCAGCCCCAGCATTTT.

The V call is TRBV5-4, the J call TRBJ2-7; unclear D gene. Germline V gene data show CDR1 as SGHNT and CDR2 as YYREEE (reference sequence). The V gene lost 4 bases and the J gene lost 7 bases, with 15 bases spanning the gap. The CDR3 contains 13 residues. The CDR3 sequence is CASSPDGLGEQYF. The CDR3, as DNA: TGTGCCAGCAGCCCGGACGGTTTGGGGGAGCAGTACTTC.

In DNA form, the CDR3 reads TGTGCCTGGAATCTCTACGGCGTGAATGAGCAGTTCTTC. Amino acids: CAWNLYGVNEQFF. The chain employs TRBV30 and TRBJ2-1; D gene uncertain. V was trimmed by 4 bases and J by 7 bases, leaving 14 bases between them. Per germline, CDR1 GTSNPN and CDR2 SVGIG (reference sequence). The CDR3 sequence is 13 residues long.

This clone appeared once. The V gene is TRBV6-6, the J gene TRBJ1-1; D is ambiguous. V was shortened by 5 bases and J by 0 bases, with 7 bases between the two germline ends. This CDR3 is built from 13 residues. Germline-derived CDR1 and CDR2 are MNHNY and SVGAGI (reference sequence). The CDR3 sequence is CASSRTVNTEAFF. Written as DNA, the CDR3 is TGTGCCAGCAGTAGAACCGTGAACACTGAAGCTTTCTTT.

V is TRBV30 and J is TRBJ2-7, with TRBD1 identical over 7 bases. The CDR3 has 12 amino acids. The V gene end was trimmed by 8 bases and the J gene end by 0 bases; junction bases not matched to a gene: 4. Germline V gene data show CDR1 as GTSNPN and CDR2 as SVGIG (reference sequence). CDR3 nucleotides: TGTGCCGGAGCAGGGGGCTCCTACGAGCAGTACTTC. Translated: CAGAGGSYEQYF.

The chain has TRBV4-3 and TRBJ2-5; TRBD2 aligns across 11 bases. The germline V gene has CDR1 LGHNA and CDR2 YSLEER. The CDR3 contains 16 residues. V lost 1 base and J lost 5; bases outside the gene matches: 6. The CDR3 loop is CASSQALTSGAETQYF. The DNA of the CDR3 is TGCGCCAGCAGCCAAGCCCTGACTAGCGGGGCCGAGACCCAGTACTTC.

J is TRBJ2-3 and V is TRBV5-1; weak D call: TRBD1 (6 bases). CDR1 and CDR2 from the germline V gene are SGHRS and YFSETQ. V gave up 2 bases and J gave up 4 bases, with 11 bases separating them. CDR3 length: 14 residues. CDR3 loop: CASSFRGPPDTQYF. The CDR3 nucleotides read TGCGCCAGCAGCTTCAGGGGACCACCAGATACGCAGTATTTT. The full variable domain, completed using reference TRBV5-1 and TRBJ2-3, is KAGVTQTPRYLIKTRGQQVTLSCSPISGHRSVSWYQQTPGQGLQFLFEYFSETQRNKGNFPGRFSGRQFSNSRSEMNVSTLELGDSALYLCASSFRGPPDTQYFGPGTRLTVL.

This clone was detected only a few times. This chain uses TRBV2 with TRBJ1-2; TRBD1 agrees at 7 bases. The CDR3 totals 13 residues. V shed 7 bases, J shed 2 bases, and the junction held 4 bases outside the gene matches. Germline V gene sequence: CDR1 SNHLY, CDR2 FYNNEI. The chain's CDR3 is CASNNRGNYGYTF. CDR3 DNA: TGTGCCAGCAATAACAGGGGAAACTATGGCTACACCTTC.

This clone was counted only a few times. The CDR3 DNA follows: TGTGCCAGCAGTTTACCTAGCGGGGGGGCCAGGGAGACCCAGTACTTC. As protein: CASSLPSGGARETQYF. V and J are TRBV28 and TRBJ2-5, with 12 bases that match TRBD2. The J segment lost 5 bases and the V segment lost 2 bases, leaving 6 bases of the junction unmatched. CDR1 is MDHEN and CDR2 is SYDVKM in the germline V gene. There are 16 residues in the CDR3.

With regard to this clone: One junction end disagrees with the germline gene, perhaps due to a read error. The genes are TRBV7-7 and TRBJ2-1; D uncertain. Germline-derived CDR1 and CDR2 are SSHAT and FNYEAQ (reference sequence). The CDR3 contains 13 residues. CDR3 region: CASSLDQRDEQFF. CDR3 coding DNA: TGTGCTAGCAGCCTAGATCAACGCGATGAGCAGTTCTTC.

The chain couples TRBV30 to TRBJ1-4; 10 nucleotides align to TRBD1. The junction had 11 bases not matched to a gene; V was cut back by 6 bases and J by 7 bases. There are 15 residues in the CDR3. Germline loops: CDR1 GTSNPN, CDR2 SVGIG (reference sequence). CDR3 region: CACPGTGERSEKLFF. The CDR3 bases are TGTGCCTGTCCCGGGACAGGGGAGAGAAGTGAAAAACTGTTTTTT. Complete variable domain (other parts from reference TRBV30 and TRBJ1-4): SQTIHQWPATLVQPVGSPLSLECTVEGTSNPNLYWYRQAAGRGLQLLFYSVGIGQISSEVPQNLSASRPQDRQFILSSKKLLLSDSGFYLCACPGTGERSEKLFFGSGTQLSVL.

This clone was recorded a few times. The chain recombines TRBV2 with TRBJ2-2; no definite D call. The CDR3 has 14 amino acids. Trimming took 7 bases from V and 3 from J, leaving 12 bases between them. CDR1 and CDR2 (germline): SNHLY, FYNNEI. The CDR3 bases are TGTGCCAGCAAGGAGATGGCAGACACCGGGGAGCTGTTTTTT. Translated: CASKEMADTGELFF. Full variable domain (rest looked up from reference TRBV2 and TRBJ2-2): EPEVTQTPSHQVTQMGQEVILRCVPISNHLYFYWYRQILGQKVEFLVSFYNNEISEKSEIFDDQFSVERPDGSNFTLKIRSTKLEDSAMYFCASKEMADTGELFFGEGSRLTVL.

The chain links TRBV5-4 to TRBJ1-6; tentative D call: TRBD1 (5 bases). V was shortened by 5 bases and J by 7 bases, with 19 bases between the two germline ends. The CDR3 consists of 16 residues. CDR1 and CDR2 from the germline V gene are SGHNT and YYREEE (reference sequence). CDR3 loop: CASRQIGAGLNSPLHF. The CDR3 nucleotides read TGTGCCAGCAGACAGATCGGGGCAGGCCTCAATTCACCCCTCCACTTT.

The CDR3, as DNA: TGTGCCAGCAGCTTAGACCCCGGAGGGGAGCAGTACTTC. Its translation is CASSLDPGGEQYF. The chain uses TRBV7-2 and TRBJ2-7; D is perhaps TRBD2 (6 bases). Germline CDR1 is SGHTA and CDR2 is FQGNSA. With 1 base removed from V and 7 bases from J, the gap between germline ends came to 11 bases. The CDR3 extends over 13 amino acids.